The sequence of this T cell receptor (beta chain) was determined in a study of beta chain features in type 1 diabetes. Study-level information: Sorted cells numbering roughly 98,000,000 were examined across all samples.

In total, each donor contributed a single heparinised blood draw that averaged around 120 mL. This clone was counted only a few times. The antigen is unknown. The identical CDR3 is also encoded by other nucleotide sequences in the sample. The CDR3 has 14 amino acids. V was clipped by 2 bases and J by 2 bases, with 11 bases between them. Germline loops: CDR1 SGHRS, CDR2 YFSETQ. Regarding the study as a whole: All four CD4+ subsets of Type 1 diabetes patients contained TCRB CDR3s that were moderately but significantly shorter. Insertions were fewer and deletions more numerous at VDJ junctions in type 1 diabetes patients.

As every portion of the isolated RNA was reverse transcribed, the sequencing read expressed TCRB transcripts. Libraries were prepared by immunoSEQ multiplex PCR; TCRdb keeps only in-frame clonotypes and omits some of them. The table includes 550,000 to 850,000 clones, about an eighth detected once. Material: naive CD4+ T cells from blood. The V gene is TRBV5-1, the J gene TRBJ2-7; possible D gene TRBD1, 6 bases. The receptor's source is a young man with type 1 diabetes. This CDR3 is CASSLTGITYEQYF. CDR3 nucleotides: TGCGCCAGCAGCTTAACAGGGATCACCTACGAGCAGTACTTC. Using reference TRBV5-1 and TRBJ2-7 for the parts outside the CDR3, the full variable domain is KAGVTQTPRYLIKTRGQQVTLSCSPISGHRSVSWYQQTPGQGLQFLFEYFSETQRNKGNFPGRFSGRQFSNSRSEMNVSTLELGDSALYLCASSLTGITYEQYFGPGTRLTVT.